The 18 T cell receptor beta chains below come from one sample, sequenced in a study of blood T cell repertoires in COVID-19. Profiled with immunoSEQ multiplex PCR; TCRdb holds only in-frame clones, not every one. This table has tens of thousands of clones, 70% to 90% appearing once. Material: peripheral blood. These receptor sequences come from a woman older than 75 with active or convalescent COVID-19.

This chain links TRBV2 with TRBJ1-1; 10 bases map to TRBD1. J lost 1 base, V lost 8 bases, and 10 bases had no gene match. The CDR3 length is 16 residues. In germline, CDR1 is SNHLY, CDR2 FYNNEI. CDR3 nucleotide sequence: TGTGCCAGCTCTCCTGGGACAGGGGCGAAGAACACTGAAGCTTTCTTT. Protein: CASSPGTGAKNTEAFF.

The rearrangement links TRBV24-1 to TRBJ2-7; a possible D gene is TRBD1 (5 bases). Germline loops: CDR1 KGHDR, CDR2 SFDVKD. The CDR3 is 16 residues long. V shed 2 bases and J shed 1 base, with 14 bases lying between them. The CDR3 region is CATSDSTGTSSYEQYF. Here the CDR3 DNA reads TGTGCCACCAGTGATTCTACAGGTACGAGTTCCTACGAGCAGTACTTC.

The V and J genes are TRBV4-3 and TRBJ1-4, with 7 bases fitting TRBD1. The CDR3 runs 17 residues. From germline, CDR1 is LGHNA and CDR2 YSLEER. The V gene end was trimmed by 0 bases and the J gene end by 5 bases; junction bases not matched to a gene: 9. The CDR3 is CASSQDAFSQGNEKLFF. The CDR3 DNA follows: TGCGCCAGCAGCCAAGATGCCTTCTCACAGGGGAATGAAAAACTGTTTTTT.

This CDR3 is CASSYPGGGTEAFF. In nucleotides, the CDR3 is TGTGCCAGCAGTTACCCCGGAGGAGGCACTGAAGCTTTCTTT. The gene calls are TRBV6-6 and TRBJ1-1; D not certain. CDR3 size: 14 residues. Germline CDR1 and CDR2: MNHNY and SVGAGI (reference sequence). The V end was cut by 2 bases, the J end by 4 bases, with 11 bases between.

A single count supports this clone. The genes are TRBV3-1 (or the pseudogene TRBV3-2) and TRBJ2-5, with 12 nucleotides matching TRBD1. Per the germline V gene, CDR1 is LGHDT and CDR2 is YNNKEL (reference sequence). This CDR3 comprises 14 residues. V gave up 6 bases and J gave up 5 bases; unmatched junction bases: 4. The CDR3 spells CASRSGQGAETQYF. CDR3 sequence (DNA): TGTGCCAGCAGGTCGGGACAGGGGGCCGAGACCCAGTACTTC.

The chain employs TRBV7-9 and TRBJ1-1; D perhaps matches TRBD1 (5 bases). Trimming took 4 bases from V and 5 from J, leaving 14 bases between them. From germline, CDR1 is SEHNR and CDR2 FQNEAQ (reference sequence). This CDR3 is built from 14 residues. As DNA, the CDR3 is TGTGCCAGCAGCTCCCAGGGAGGGGAGACTGAAGCTTTCTTT. It codes for CASSSQGGETEAFF.

The chain employs TRBV19 and TRBJ2-5; TRBD2 matches at 12 bases. Trimming at V came to 3 bases and at J to 5 bases, leaving 10 bases not matched to a gene. The germline gives CDR1 LNHDA, CDR2 SQIVND (reference sequence). The CDR3 consists of 17 residues. In nucleotides, the CDR3 is TGTGCCAGTAGTATCCCCGGATCTAGCGGGGGGGTGGAGACCCAGTACTTC. Protein product: CASSIPGSSGGVETQYF.

The count of this clone is one. The chain couples TRBV5-1 to TRBJ2-2; weak D call: TRBD2 (6 bases). The CDR3 spans 15 residues. Between the trimmed V and J ends, which lost 4 bases and 6 bases, there was a span of 16 bases. Germline-derived CDR1 and CDR2 are SGHRS and YFSETQ. CDR3 region: CASSPTTGVAGELFF. The CDR3 DNA reads TGCGCCAGCAGCCCCACCACGGGGGTCGCCGGGGAGCTGTTTTTT.

The V call is TRBV4-3, the J call TRBJ1-2, with 9 bases identical to TRBD1. CDR1 LGHNA and CDR2 YSLEER come from the germline V gene. V dropped 1 base and J dropped 4; count of bases not matched to a gene: 7. This CDR3 contains 16 residues. DNA of the CDR3: TGCGCCAGCAGCCAAGTTTCACAGGGGGCTTCCTATGGCTACACCTTC. Its protein product is CASSQVSQGASYGYTF.

J is TRBJ2-5 and V is TRBV6-2 or TRBV6-3; 10 nucleotides agree with TRBD2. Trimming removed 3 bases from V and 4 bases from J; junction bases left unmatched: 8. The CDR3 consists of 16 residues. Germline V gene lookup returns CDR1 MNHEY and CDR2 SVGEGT. In nucleotides, the CDR3 is TGTGCCAGCAGTTATGCTAGCGGGAGTCTCCTAGAGACCCAGTACTTC. Translated, it gives CASSYASGSLLETQYF.

The chain employs TRBV5-4 and TRBJ2-3; unclear D gene. The CDR3 is made up of 16 amino acids. The ends were cut back, 0 bases at V and 0 bases at J, with 11 bases in the middle. The V gene's germline CDR1 is SGHNT and CDR2 YYREEE (reference sequence). The CDR3: CASSLVVQRSTDTQYF. The DNA of the CDR3 is TGTGCCAGCAGCTTGGTCGTCCAGCGTAGCACAGATACGCAGTATTTT. Filled out from reference TRBV5-4 and TRBJ2-3, the complete variable domain reads ETGVTQSPTHLIKTRGQQVTLRCSSQSGHNTVSWYQQALGQGPQFIFQYYREEENGRGNFPPRFSGLQFPNYSSELNVNALELDDSALYLCASSLVVQRSTDTQYFGPGTRLTVL.

This rearrangement joins TRBV5-1 to TRBJ1-2, with TRBD1 matching over 7 bases. Germline CDR1 and CDR2: SGHRS and YFSETQ. This CDR3 spans 16 amino acids. After removal of 0 bases from V and 3 bases from J, the junction contained 8 bases not matched to a gene. CDR3 bases: TGCGCCAGCAGCTTGGAGGGCACAGGGGCTTACTATGGCTACACCTTC. Its translation: CASSLEGTGAYYGYTF. The variable domain in full, completed from reference TRBV5-1 and TRBJ1-2, reads KAGVTQTPRYLIKTRGQQVTLSCSPISGHRSVSWYQQTPGQGLQFLFEYFSETQRNKGNFPGRFSGRQFSNSRSEMNVSTLELGDSALYLCASSLEGTGAYYGYTFGSGTRLTVV.

The rearrangement links TRBV27 to TRBJ1-4; possible D gene TRBD1, 6 bases. CDR3 length: 14 residues. Trimming removed 2 bases from V and 4 bases from J, with 8 bases in between. Germline V gene data show CDR1 as MNHEY and CDR2 as SMNVEV (reference sequence). The CDR3 here is CASSLRQVNEKLFF. DNA for the CDR3: TGTGCCAGCAGTTTACGACAGGTTAATGAAAAACTGTTTTTT.

The rearrangement joins TRBV7-2 to TRBJ1-2, with TRBD1 matching 9 bases. CDR1 is SGHTA, CDR2 FQGNSA, per germline. V lost 3 bases and J lost 5; bases outside the gene matches: 1. The CDR3 sequence is 13 residues long. The CDR3, as DNA: TGTGCCAGCAGCTTGGACAGGGGTTATGGCTACACCTTC. This gives the protein CASSLDRGYGYTF.

The rearrangement uses TRBV6-2 or TRBV6-3 and TRBJ2-3, with a weak D call TRBD2 (6 bases). CDR1 is MNHEY, CDR2 SVGEGT, per germline. Deletions cut 2 bases from V and 3 bases from J, with 15 bases between. This CDR3 region has 16 residues. CDR3: CASSYEYNGRTDTQYF. For the CDR3, the DNA is TGTGCCAGCAGTTACGAGTATAATGGGAGGACAGATACGCAGTATTTT.

The gene calls are TRBV6-5 and TRBJ2-3, with D possibly being TRBD1 (7 bases). V lost 7 bases and J 4 bases, leaving 15 bases between the germline ends. Looked up from germline, CDR1 is MNHEY and CDR2 is SVGAGI. The CDR3 is 14 residues long. The CDR3 sequence is CASKGQGGPDTQYF. CDR3 DNA: TGTGCCAGCAAAGGGCAGGGGGGCCCAGATACGCAGTATTTT.

In its sample, this clone was seen once. The V gene is TRBV3-1 (or the pseudogene TRBV3-2), the J gene TRBJ1-1, with D unresolved. CDR3 size: 13 residues. The germline V and J ends were trimmed by 3 bases and 0 bases, with 5 bases remaining between them. CDR1 is LGHDT, CDR2 YNNKEL, per germline (reference sequence). CDR3: CASSHPVNTEAFF. The DNA for the CDR3 is TGTGCCAGCAGCCATCCCGTGAACACTGAAGCTTTCTTT.

A few counts support this clone. The genes are TRBV25-1 and TRBJ1-5; D ambiguous. Looked up from germline, CDR1 is MGHDK and CDR2 is SYGVNS. This CDR3 has 13 amino acids. V lost 7 bases and J lost 5, with 12 bases in between. The CDR3 sequence is CASITPPHQPQHF. The CDR3 bases are TGTGCCAGCATAACTCCCCCACATCAGCCCCAGCATTTT.